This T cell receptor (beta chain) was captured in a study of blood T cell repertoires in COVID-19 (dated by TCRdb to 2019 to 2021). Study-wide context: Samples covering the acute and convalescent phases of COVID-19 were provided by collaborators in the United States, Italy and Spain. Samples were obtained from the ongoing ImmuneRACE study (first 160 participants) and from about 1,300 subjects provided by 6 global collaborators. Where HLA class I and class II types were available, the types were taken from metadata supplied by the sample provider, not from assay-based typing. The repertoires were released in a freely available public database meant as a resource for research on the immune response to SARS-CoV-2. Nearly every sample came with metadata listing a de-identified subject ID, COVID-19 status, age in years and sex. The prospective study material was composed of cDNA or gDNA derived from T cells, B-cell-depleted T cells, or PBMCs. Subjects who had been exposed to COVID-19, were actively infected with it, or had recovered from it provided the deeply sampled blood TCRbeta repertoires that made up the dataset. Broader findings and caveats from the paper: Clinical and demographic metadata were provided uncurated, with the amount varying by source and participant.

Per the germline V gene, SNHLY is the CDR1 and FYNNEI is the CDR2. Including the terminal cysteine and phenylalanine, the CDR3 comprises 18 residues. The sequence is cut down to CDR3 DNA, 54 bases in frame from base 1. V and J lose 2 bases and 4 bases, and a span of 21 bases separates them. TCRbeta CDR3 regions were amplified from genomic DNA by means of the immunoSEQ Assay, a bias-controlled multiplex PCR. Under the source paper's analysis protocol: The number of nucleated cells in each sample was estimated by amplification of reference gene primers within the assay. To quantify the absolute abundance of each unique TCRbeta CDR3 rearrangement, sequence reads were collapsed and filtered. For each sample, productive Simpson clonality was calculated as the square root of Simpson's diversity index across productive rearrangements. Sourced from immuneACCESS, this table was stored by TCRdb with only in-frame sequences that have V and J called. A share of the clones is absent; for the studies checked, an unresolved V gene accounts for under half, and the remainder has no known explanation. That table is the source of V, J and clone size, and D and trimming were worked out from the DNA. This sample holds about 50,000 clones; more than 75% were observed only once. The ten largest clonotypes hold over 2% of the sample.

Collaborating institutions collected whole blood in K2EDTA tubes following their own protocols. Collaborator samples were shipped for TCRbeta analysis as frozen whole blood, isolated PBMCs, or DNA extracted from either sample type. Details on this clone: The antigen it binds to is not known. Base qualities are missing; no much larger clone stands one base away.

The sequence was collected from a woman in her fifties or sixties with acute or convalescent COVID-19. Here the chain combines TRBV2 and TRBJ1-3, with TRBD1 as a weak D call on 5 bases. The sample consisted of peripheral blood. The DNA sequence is TGTGCCAGCAGTGAATGGTTAGGTTTGGGGCGTCGCGGAAACACCATATATTTT. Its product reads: CASSEWLGLGRRGNTIYF.